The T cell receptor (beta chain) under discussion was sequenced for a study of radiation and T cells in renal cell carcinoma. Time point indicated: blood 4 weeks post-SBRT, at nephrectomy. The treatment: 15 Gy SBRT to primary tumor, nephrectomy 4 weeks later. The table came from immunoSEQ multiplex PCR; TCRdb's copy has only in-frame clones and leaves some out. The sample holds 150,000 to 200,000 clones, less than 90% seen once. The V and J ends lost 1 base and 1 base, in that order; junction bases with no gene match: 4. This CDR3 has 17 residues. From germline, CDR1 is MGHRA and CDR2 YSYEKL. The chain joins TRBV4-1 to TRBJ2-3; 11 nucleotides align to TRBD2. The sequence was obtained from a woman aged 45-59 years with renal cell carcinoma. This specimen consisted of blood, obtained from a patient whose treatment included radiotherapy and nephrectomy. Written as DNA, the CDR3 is TGCGCCAGCAGCCAAGTAGCGGGGGGGCCGGGCACAGATACGCAGTATTTT. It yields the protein CASSQVAGGPGTDTQYF.